The rows below give T cell receptor beta chains drawn from one sample of a study of PD-1 blockade in mismatch repair-deficient tumors. Profiled with immunoSEQ multiplex PCR; TCRdb holds only in-frame clones, not every one. This sample has around 120,000 clones, with almost 90% found just once. The specimen comprised peripheral blood, sampled approximately 69 weeks after starting pembrolizumab. All receptors derive from an adult with mismatch repair-deficient cancer. Both conserved end residues are part of each CDR3. Each record gives: D gene, clone size, V gene, J gene, CDR3 DNA, CDR3 protein. D genes are given only for firm matches. Size values are once, few and many counts, or a class for expanded clones, and some rows have none.

TRBD1,NA,TRBV27,TRBJ1-2,TGTGCCAGCAGCCGGGACAGGGTTGGCTACACCTTC,CASSRDRVGYTF
NA,NA,TRBV18,TRBJ2-5,TGTGCCAGCTCACCAACCCCGTGGCAGGGCTTCCAAGAGACCCAGTACTTC,CASSPTPWQGFQETQYF
NA,NA,TRBV4-3,TRBJ1-1,TGCGCCAGCAGCCAAGGTGGCAGCCTGAACACTGAAGCTTTCTTT,CASSQGGSLNTEAFF
TRBD1,NA,TRBV2,TRBJ2-2,TGTGCCAGCATCATCCGGGACAGGGGATCCGGGGAGCTGTTTTTT,CASIIRDRGSGELFF
TRBD2,NA,TRBV19,TRBJ2-4,TGTGCCAGTAGTCCCGGGGGGATCATTCAGTACTTC,CASSPGGIIQYF
TRBD2,NA,TRBV27,TRBJ2-3,TGTGCCAGCAGTTCAATAAAACTAGCGGGACGACCCGATTTCCGCACAGATACGCAGTATTTT,CASSSIKLAGRPDFRTDTQYF
NA,once,TRBV5-1,TRBJ2-7,TGCGCCAGCAGCTTGGGGGTTTCCGGGGTCCACGAGCAGTACTTC,CASSLGVSGVHEQYF
TRBD2,NA,TRBV4-3,TRBJ2-7,TGCGCCAGCAGCGAGGTTGCGGGAGGGACCTACGAGCAGTACTTC,CASSEVAGGTYEQYF
NA,NA,TRBV28,TRBJ2-7,TGTGCCAGCGCAGGTGGGGTTTGGGTTTGGGGCGAGCAGTACTTC,CASAGGVWVWGEQYF
NA,NA,TRBV27,TRBJ2-2,TGTGCCAGCAGTTTATACCCGGCGAACACCGGGGAGCTGTTTTTT,CASSLYPANTGELFF
TRBD2,NA,TRBV11-2,TRBJ2-7,TGTGCCAGCAGCTTACCACCGGGACTAGCGTCATACGAGCAGTACTTC,CASSLPPGLASYEQYF
NA,NA,TRBV28,TRBJ1-2,TGTGCCAGCAGTTTAGGGTTGATCGATGGCTACACCTTC,CASSLGLIDGYTF
TRBD2,NA,TRBV12-5,TRBJ2-1,TGTGCTAGTGGTTTGGCAAGGGAATACGGGAGGGCCTTGGTCAATGAGCAGTTCTTC,CASGLAREYGRALVNEQFF